One sample yielded the 7 T cell receptor beta chains listed below, sequenced in a study of blood T cell repertoires in COVID-19. This table comes from immunoSEQ multiplex PCR, and its TCRdb copy is limited to in-frame clones, with some not included. Of hundreds of thousands of clones in the sample, roughly 88% were seen once. The sequencing sample was made of peripheral blood. These receptors originate from a woman in her twenties or thirties with acute or convalescent COVID-19.

DNA of the CDR3: TGTGCCAGCAGTTCCCCGACTAGCGGGAGTCCCAATGAGCAGTTCTTC. Translating it yields CASSSPTSGSPNEQFF. The chain is built from TRBV6-5 and TRBJ2-1, with 12 bases matching TRBD2. The junction had 7 bases not matched to a gene; V was cut back by 4 bases and J by 6 bases. Germline-derived CDR1 and CDR2 are MNHEY and SVGAGI. The CDR3 is 16 residues long.

The chain is built from TRBV7-8 and TRBJ1-1; tentative D call: TRBD1 (5 bases). This CDR3 has 14 amino acids. Trimming cost V 4 bases and J 4 bases, with 13 bases left between them. Germline loops: CDR1 SGHVS, CDR2 FQNEAQ. Written as DNA, the CDR3 is TGTGCCAGCAGCTATTTCCAGGGATCCACTGAAGCTTTCTTT. As protein: CASSYFQGSTEAFF.

The rearrangement links TRBV9 to TRBJ1-1; 8 bases are shared with TRBD1. V shed 3 bases, J shed 1 base, and the junction held 5 bases outside the gene matches. This CDR3 has 15 residues. Germline loops: CDR1 SGDLS, CDR2 YYNGEE. The CDR3 loop is CASSETGTGNTEAFF. Written as DNA, the CDR3 is TGTGCCAGCAGCGAAACCGGGACAGGGAACACTGAAGCTTTCTTT.

The chain combines TRBV6-6 with TRBJ2-7; 7 bases are shared with TRBD2. This CDR3 spans 15 amino acids. CDR1 is MNHNY, CDR2 SVGAGI, per germline (reference sequence). The V segment lost 6 bases and the J segment 4 bases; nucleotides outside the gene matches: 12. The CDR3 nucleotides are TGTGCCAGCAGCGACGGACGGGAGGCCGGGTACGAGCAGTACTTC. Translation gives CASSDGREAGYEQYF.

The V call is TRBV10-3, the J call TRBJ2-6; 11 bases are shared with TRBD1. The CDR3 totals 17 residues. Germline trimming cut 7 bases from V and 4 bases from J; bases unmatched to any gene: 9. Per the germline V gene, CDR1 is ENHRY and CDR2 is SYGVKD. The CDR3 sequence: CAITSGQGASGANVLTF. The CDR3 coding sequence is TGTGCCATCACCTCCGGACAGGGGGCGTCCGGGGCCAACGTCCTGACTTTC.

The rearrangement uses TRBV24-1 and TRBJ1-5; D is perhaps TRBD1 (5 bases). The CDR3 totals 16 residues. Trimming left V 4 bases short and J 3 bases short, with 15 bases between. Germline loops: CDR1 KGHDR, CDR2 SFDVKD. CDR3 region: CATSDGGQGPNQPQHF. The DNA for the CDR3 is TGTGCCACCAGTGACGGAGGGCAGGGCCCCAATCAGCCCCAGCATTTT.

The chain joins TRBV19 to TRBJ2-1, with 7 bases that match TRBD2. Germline CDR1 and CDR2: LNHDA and SQIVND (reference sequence). The CDR3 loop spans 15 amino acids. Trimming took 3 bases from V and 4 from J; bases not matched to a gene: 6. CDR3 region: CASSMGGSLYNEQFF. For the CDR3, the DNA is TGTGCCAGTAGTATGGGCGGGAGTCTTTACAATGAGCAGTTCTTC.